The next 8 T cell receptor beta chains were all read from a single sample in a study of CD8+ T cells in alopecia areata. Indicated treatment: oral pan-JAK inhibitor, 5-10 mg twice daily. RNA, once extracted, was reverse transcribed into cDNA for use as the sequencing template. Clones were read by immunoSEQ multiplex PCR, and TCRdb kept only the in-frame ones, dropping some. The profile covers 200,000 or so clones, with 55% to 70% appearing a single time and 5.5% to 6% taken by the ten largest. Sequences were derived from CD4+ T cells sorted from blood, sampled at week 24, from a patient treated with tofacitinib. These TCRs come from a human donor with alopecia areata.

This chain connects TRBV5-1 to TRBJ1-2, with D unclear. The CDR3 loop spans 14 amino acids. Germline V gene sequence: CDR1 SGHRS, CDR2 YFSETQ. Trimming stripped 0 bases from V and 7 bases from J, with 13 bases between. The CDR3 DNA sequence: TGCGCCAGCAGCTTGGAGGCCAACCTCCCTGGCTACACCTTC. Amino acids: CASSLEANLPGYTF.

In its sample, this clone was seen a few times. The J gene is TRBJ2-7, the V gene TRBV5-1; D ambiguous. Germline V CDR1 and CDR2: SGHRS, YFSETQ. Deletions cut 4 bases from V and 3 bases from J, with 8 bases between. This CDR3 region has 12 residues. The CDR3, as DNA: TGCGCCAGCAGCGGAGTCAACTACGAGCAGTACTTC. It specifies CASSGVNYEQYF.

The genes are TRBV5-1 and TRBJ2-3, with D tentatively TRBD1 or TRBD2 (6 bases each). Germline V gene sequence: CDR1 SGHRS, CDR2 YFSETQ. The CDR3 runs to 14 residues. V shed 8 bases and J shed 2 bases, with 15 bases lying between them. The CDR3 nucleotides read TGCGCCAGTTGGAGGGGGGAATACACAGATACGCAGTATTTT. Translation gives CASWRGEYTDTQYF. Variable domain in full (rest from reference TRBV5-1 and TRBJ2-3): KAGVTQTPRYLIKTRGQQVTLSCSPISGHRSVSWYQQTPGQGLQFLFEYFSETQRNKGNFPGRFSGRQFSNSRSEMNVSTLELGDSALYLCASWRGEYTDTQYFGPGTRLTVL.

This sequence joins TRBV29-1 and TRBJ1-2; the match to TRBD1 covers 11 bases. Germline-derived CDR1 and CDR2 are SQVTM and ANQGSEA. The CDR3 is made up of 14 amino acids. V shed 2 bases, J shed 6 bases, and the junction held 5 bases outside the gene matches. For the CDR3, the DNA is TGCAGCGTTGAATCCTGGACAGGGGGCGATGGCTACACCTTC. This translates into CSVESWTGGDGYTF.

This chain links TRBV5-1 with TRBJ2-7; D perhaps matches TRBD2 (6 bases). CDR1 and CDR2 from the germline V gene are SGHRS and YFSETQ. CDR3 length equals 15 residues. V was trimmed by 4 bases and J by 1 base, leaving 15 bases between them. CDR3 nucleotide sequence: TGCGCCAGCAGCCATACTAGCAGCCGATCCTACGAGCAGTACTTC. It specifies CASSHTSSRSYEQYF.

This rearrangement joins TRBV30 to TRBJ1-5; TRBD1 agrees at 7 bases. Germline assignment: CDR1 GTSNPN and CDR2 SVGIG (reference sequence). With 3 bases clipped from V and 0 bases from J, the junction kept 14 bases outside the gene matches. The CDR3 sequence is 18 residues long. Here the CDR3 reads CAWSYRDSSFYSNQPQHF. DNA of the CDR3: TGTGCCTGGAGCTACCGGGACAGCTCCTTTTATAGCAATCAGCCCCAGCATTTT.

This clone was seen more than once but under ten times. The chain recombines TRBV7-9 with TRBJ2-7; no clear D gene. The germline V gene has CDR1 SEHNR and CDR2 FQNEAQ (reference sequence). This CDR3 is 14 amino acids long. The V gene lost 2 bases and the J gene lost 3 bases, with 11 bases spanning the gap. In nucleotides, the CDR3 is TGTGCCAGCAGCTTAAGGATTGATAGCTACGAGCAGTACTTC. This sequence encodes CASSLRIDSYEQYF.

The table lists this clone with a few counts. V is TRBV5-1 and J is TRBJ1-6, with D uncertain. Germline loops: CDR1 SGHRS, CDR2 YFSETQ. Trimming removed 0 bases from V and 7 bases from J, with 11 bases in between. The length of the CDR3 is 15 residues. The CDR3 coding sequence is TGCGCCAGCAGCTTGGGTCGGGGTAAAAATTCACCCCTCCACTTT. As protein: CASSLGRGKNSPLHF.